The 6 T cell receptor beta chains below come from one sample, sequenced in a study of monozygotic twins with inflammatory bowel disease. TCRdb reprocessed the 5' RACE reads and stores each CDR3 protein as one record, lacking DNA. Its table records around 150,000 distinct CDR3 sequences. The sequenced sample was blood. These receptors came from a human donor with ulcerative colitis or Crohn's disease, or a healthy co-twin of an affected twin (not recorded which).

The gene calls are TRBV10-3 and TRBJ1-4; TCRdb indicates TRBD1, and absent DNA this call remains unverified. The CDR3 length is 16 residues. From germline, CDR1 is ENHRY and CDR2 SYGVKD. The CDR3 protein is CAISEFDRVANEKLFF.

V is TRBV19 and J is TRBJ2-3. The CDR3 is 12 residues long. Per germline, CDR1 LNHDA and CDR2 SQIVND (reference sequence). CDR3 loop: CASKDRTDTQYF.

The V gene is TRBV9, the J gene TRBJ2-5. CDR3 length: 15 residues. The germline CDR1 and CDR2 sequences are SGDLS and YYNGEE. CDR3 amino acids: CASSVAPGNQETQYF.

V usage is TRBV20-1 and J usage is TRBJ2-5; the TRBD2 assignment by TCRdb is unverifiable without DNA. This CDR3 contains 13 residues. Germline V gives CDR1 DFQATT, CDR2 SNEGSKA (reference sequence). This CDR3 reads CSASTRGRETQYF.

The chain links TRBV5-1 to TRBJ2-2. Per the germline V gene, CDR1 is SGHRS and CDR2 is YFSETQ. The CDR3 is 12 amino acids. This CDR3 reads CASSLGLGELFF.

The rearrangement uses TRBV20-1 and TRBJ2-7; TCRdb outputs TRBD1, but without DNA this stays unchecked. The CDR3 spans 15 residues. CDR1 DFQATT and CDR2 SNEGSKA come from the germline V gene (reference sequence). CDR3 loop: CSARPGAGQGSEQYF.